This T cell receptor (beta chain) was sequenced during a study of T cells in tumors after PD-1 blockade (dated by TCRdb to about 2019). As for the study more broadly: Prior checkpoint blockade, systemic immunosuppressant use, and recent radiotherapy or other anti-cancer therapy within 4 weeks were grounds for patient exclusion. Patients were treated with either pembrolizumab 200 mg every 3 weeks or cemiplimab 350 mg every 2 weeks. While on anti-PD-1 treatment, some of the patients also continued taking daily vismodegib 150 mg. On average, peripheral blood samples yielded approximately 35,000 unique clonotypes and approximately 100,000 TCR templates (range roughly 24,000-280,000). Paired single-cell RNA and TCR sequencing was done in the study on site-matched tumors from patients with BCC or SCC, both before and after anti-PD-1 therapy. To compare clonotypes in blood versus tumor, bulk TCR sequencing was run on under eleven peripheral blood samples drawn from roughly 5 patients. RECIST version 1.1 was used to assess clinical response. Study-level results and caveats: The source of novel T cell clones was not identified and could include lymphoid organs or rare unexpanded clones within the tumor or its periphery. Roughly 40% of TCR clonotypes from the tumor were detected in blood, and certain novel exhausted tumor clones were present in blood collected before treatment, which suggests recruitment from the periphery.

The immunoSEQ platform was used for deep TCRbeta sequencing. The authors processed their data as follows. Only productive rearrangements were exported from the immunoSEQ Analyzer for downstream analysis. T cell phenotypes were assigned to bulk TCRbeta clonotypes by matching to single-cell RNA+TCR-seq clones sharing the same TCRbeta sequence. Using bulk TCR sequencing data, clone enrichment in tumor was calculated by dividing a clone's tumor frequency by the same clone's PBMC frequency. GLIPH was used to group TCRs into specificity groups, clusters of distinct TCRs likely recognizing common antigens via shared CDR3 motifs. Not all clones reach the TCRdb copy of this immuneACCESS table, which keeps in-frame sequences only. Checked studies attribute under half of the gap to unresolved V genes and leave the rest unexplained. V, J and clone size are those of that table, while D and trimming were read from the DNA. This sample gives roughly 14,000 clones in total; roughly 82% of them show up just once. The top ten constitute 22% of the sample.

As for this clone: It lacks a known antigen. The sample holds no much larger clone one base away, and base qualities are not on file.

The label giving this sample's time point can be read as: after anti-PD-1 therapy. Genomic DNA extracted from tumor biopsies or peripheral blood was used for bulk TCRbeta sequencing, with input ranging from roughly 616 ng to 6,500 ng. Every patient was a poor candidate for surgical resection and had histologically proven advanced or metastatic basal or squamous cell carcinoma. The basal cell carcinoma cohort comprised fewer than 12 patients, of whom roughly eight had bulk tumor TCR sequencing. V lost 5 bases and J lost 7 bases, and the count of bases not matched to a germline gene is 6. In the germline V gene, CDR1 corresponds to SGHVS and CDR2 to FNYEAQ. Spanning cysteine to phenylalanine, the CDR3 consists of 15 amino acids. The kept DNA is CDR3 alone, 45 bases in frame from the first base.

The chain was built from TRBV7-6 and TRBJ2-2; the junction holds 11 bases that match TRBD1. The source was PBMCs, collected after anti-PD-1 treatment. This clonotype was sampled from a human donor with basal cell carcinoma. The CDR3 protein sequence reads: CASSTGQGAIGELFF. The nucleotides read TGTGCCAGCAGCACAGGACAGGGGGCTATCGGGGAGCTGTTTTTT. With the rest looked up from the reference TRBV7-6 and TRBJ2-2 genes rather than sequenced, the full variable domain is GAGVSQSPRYKVTKRGQDVALRCDPISGHVSLYWYRQALGQGPEFLTYFNYEAQQDKSGLPNDRFSAERPEGSISTLTIQRTEQRDSAMYRCASSTGQGAIGELFFGEGSRLTVL.